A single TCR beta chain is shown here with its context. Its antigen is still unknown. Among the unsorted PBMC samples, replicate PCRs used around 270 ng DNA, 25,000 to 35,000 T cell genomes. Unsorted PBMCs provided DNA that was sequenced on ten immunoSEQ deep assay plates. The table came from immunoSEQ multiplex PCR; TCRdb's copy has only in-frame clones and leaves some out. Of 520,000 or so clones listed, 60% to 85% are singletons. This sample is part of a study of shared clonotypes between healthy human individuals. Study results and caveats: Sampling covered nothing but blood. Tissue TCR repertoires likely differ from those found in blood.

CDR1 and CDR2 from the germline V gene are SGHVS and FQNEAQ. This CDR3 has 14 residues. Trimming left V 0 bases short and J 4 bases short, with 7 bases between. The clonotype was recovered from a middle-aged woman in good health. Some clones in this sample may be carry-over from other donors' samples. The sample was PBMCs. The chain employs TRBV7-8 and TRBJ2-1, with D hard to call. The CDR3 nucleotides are TGTGCCAGCAGCTTAGCGTTAGAATACAATGAGCAGTTCTTC. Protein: CASSLALEYNEQFF.